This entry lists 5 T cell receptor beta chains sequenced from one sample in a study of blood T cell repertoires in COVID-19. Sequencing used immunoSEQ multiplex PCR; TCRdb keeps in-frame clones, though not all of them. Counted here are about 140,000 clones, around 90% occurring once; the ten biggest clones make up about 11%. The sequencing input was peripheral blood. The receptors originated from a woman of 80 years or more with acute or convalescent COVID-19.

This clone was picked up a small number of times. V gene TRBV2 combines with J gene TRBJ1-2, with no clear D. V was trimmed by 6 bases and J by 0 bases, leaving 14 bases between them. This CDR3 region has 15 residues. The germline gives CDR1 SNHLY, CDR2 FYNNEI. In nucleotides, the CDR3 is TGTGCCAGCAGACGAGGACGGGAAGCTAACTATGGCTACACCTTC. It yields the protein CASRRGREANYGYTF.

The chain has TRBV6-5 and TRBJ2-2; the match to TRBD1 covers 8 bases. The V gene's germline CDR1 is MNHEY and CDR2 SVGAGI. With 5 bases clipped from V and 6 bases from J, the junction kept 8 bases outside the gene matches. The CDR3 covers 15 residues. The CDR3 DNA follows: TGTGCCAGCAGTCCTGACAGGGGAAGGGCCGGGGAGCTGTTTTTT. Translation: CASSPDRGRAGELFF.

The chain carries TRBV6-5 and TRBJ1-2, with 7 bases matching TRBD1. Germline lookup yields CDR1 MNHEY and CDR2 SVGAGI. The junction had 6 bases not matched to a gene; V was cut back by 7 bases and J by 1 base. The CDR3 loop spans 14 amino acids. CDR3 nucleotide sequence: TGTGCCAGCACTCCTCAGGGGGGTAACTATGGCTACACCTTC. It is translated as CASTPQGGNYGYTF.

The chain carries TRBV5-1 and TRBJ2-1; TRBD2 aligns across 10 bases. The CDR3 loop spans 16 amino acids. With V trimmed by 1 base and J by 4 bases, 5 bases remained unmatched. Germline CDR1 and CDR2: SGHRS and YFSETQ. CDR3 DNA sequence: TGCGCCAGCAGCTTGCTTGGACTAGCGGAATACAATGAGCAGTTCTTC. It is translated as CASSLLGLAEYNEQFF.

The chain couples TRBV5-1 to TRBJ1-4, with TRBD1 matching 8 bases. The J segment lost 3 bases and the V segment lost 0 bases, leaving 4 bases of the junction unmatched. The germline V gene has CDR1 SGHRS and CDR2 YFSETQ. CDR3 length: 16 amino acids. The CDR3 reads CASSLGTGLANEKLFF. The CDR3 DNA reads TGCGCCAGCAGCTTGGGGACAGGGCTGGCTAATGAAAAACTGTTTTTT.